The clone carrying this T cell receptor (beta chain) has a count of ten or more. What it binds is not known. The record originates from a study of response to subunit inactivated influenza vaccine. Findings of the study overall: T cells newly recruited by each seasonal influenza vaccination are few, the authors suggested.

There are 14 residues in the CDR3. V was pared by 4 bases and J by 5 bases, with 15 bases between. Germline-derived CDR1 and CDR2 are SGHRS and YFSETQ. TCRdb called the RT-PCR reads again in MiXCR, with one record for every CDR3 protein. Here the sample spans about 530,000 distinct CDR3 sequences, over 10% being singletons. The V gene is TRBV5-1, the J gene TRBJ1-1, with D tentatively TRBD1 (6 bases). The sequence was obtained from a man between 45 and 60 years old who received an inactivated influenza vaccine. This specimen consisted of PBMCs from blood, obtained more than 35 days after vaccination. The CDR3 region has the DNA TGCGCCAGCAGCCTGGATGGGGGGCGGACTGAAGCTTTCTTT. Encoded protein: CASSLDGGRTEAFF.